This T cell receptor (beta chain) is from a study of CD4 T cells in relation to SARS-CoV-2 and coronaviruses. Across the study: ViraFEST: approximately ten-day antigen culture of PBMCs, then TCR beta CDR3 sequencing.

Points on this clone: Its target is not known.

CDR1 is SNHLY and CDR2 is FYNNEI in the germline V gene. V dropped 6 bases and J dropped 2; count of bases not matched to a gene: 7. The CDR3 is made up of 14 amino acids. CD4+ T cells from unexposed donors were obtained before the COVID-19 pandemic (2011-2018). CD4+ T cells were isolated from the cells after nine to eleven days of culture. Cultures received half-medium IL-2 refreshes on days 3 and 7. Clones were sequenced by immunoSEQ multiplex PCR, and TCRdb holds only the in-frame ones, with some missing. The sample yields 9,500 to 12,000 clones, 65% to 75% seen once. This sequence was found in a human donor in good health. This sequence joins TRBV2 and TRBJ2-7; 7 positions match TRBD2. Sequencing was carried out using CD4+ T cells from PBMCs, cultured in vitro. This chain's CDR3 is CASSTGLAAYEQYF. CDR3 bases: TGTGCCAGCAGCACTGGGCTAGCGGCCTACGAGCAGTACTTC.